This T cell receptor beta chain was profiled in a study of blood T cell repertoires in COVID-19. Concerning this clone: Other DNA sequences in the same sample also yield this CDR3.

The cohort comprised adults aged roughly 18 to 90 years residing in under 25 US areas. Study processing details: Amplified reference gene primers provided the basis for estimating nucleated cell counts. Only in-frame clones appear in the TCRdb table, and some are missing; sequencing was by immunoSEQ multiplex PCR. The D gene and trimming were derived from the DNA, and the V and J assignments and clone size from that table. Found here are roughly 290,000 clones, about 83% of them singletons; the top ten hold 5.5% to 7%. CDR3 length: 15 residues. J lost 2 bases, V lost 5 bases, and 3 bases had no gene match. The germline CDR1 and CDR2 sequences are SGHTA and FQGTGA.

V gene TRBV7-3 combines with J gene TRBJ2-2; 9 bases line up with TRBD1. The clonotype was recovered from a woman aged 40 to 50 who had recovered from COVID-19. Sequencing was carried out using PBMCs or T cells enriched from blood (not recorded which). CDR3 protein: CASSRQGGNTGELFF. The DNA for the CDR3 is TGTGCCAGCAGCCGACAGGGGGGTAACACCGGGGAGCTGTTTTTT.